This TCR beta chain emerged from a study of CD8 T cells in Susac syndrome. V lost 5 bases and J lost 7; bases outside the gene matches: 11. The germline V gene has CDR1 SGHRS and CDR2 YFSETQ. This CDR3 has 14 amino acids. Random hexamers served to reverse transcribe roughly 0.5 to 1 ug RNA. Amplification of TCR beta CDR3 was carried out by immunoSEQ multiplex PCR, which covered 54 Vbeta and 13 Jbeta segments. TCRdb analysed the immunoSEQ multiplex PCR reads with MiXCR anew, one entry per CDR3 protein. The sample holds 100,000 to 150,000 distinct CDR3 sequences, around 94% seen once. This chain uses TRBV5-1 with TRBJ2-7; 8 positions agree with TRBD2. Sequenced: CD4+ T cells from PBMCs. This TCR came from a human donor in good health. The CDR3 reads CASRENSGAQEQYF. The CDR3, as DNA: TGCGCCAGCAGGGAGAATAGCGGGGCCCAAGAGCAGTACTTC.